In this sample, the clone carrying this T cell receptor (beta chain) turned up many times. What it recognizes is unknown. The data were taken from a study of neurological immune-mediated disorders. Study-wide findings and caveats: Across subjects, expanded clones had no CDR3 amino acid sequences in common, pointing to private repertoires in all groups.

It was by 5'RACE with 10-nucleotide random UMIs that the cDNA was made. Sequencing of 15-18 subjects in each run yielded over 190 million TCR-beta sequences. TCRdb re-called the 5' RACE reads with MiXCR, one entry per CDR3 protein. The repertoire holds about 53,000 distinct CDR3 sequences, approximately 17% seen once, with approximately 4% in the top ten. Libraries used 2 million unsorted PBMCs kept frozen in RNAlater. Losses at the gene ends were 7 bases for V and 4 bases for J; bases not matched to a gene: 8. The CDR3 has 13 residues. Germline CDR1 and CDR2: SQVTM and ANQGSEA. The specimen was PBMCs. This sequence joins TRBV29-1 and TRBJ2-7, with 9 bases matching TRBD1. The TCR originated in a man aged 55 to 70 in good health. The CDR3, as DNA: TGCAGCGCCTCGGGACAGGGTGTATACGAGCAGTACTTC. Protein sequence: CSASGQGVYEQYF.